The 30 T cell receptor beta chains reported below all come from one sample, sequenced in a study of T cell changes during pregnancy in multiple sclerosis. The method was immunoSEQ multiplex PCR; TCRdb's version includes in-frame clones alone and lacks a portion of them. The table shows 85,000 to 130,000 clones, with 85% to 95% occurring only once. This specimen consisted of peripheral blood, obtained in the second trimester of pregnancy. Source of these receptors: a female donor with multiple sclerosis, enrolled in a pregnancy study.

A single count supports this clone. The chain recombines TRBV27 with TRBJ1-2, with D maybe TRBD1 (6 bases). CDR1 MNHEY and CDR2 SMNVEV come from the germline V gene (reference sequence). Between the trimmed V and J ends, which lost 6 bases and 7 bases, there was a span of 21 bases. This CDR3 is 15 amino acids long. This chain's CDR3 is CASRGRAGDIGGYTF. DNA of the CDR3: TGTGCCAGCAGGGGTCGGGCGGGGGACATTGGTGGCTACACCTTC.

The chain uses TRBV27 and TRBJ1-1; D uncertain. V was cut by 2 bases and J by 0 bases, with 10 bases left in between. Germline V CDR1 and CDR2: MNHEY, SMNVEV (reference sequence). The CDR3 covers 15 residues. CDR3 coding DNA: TGTGCCAGCAGTTTAGGGCCAGCTATGAACACTGAAGCTTTCTTT. Protein sequence: CASSLGPAMNTEAFF.

Comment on this clone: This sample includes further DNA sequences coding for the same CDR3. The V gene is TRBV19, the J gene TRBJ2-1, with 11 positions matching TRBD2. Unmatched junction bases numbered 3, after V lost 4 bases and J lost 4 bases. In germline, CDR1 is LNHDA, CDR2 SQIVND (reference sequence). CDR3 length: 15 amino acids. CDR3 bases: TGTGCCAGTAGTACTAGCGGGGGGAGATACAATGAGCAGTTCTTC. It translates to CASSTSGGRYNEQFF.

The chain links TRBV7-3 to TRBJ2-2, with TRBD2 as a possible D gene (6 bases). This CDR3 is 13 amino acids long. Trimming left V 7 bases short and J 4 bases short, with 10 bases between. Looked up from germline, CDR1 is SGHTA and CDR2 is FQGTGA. The CDR3: CASNYGGTGELFF. The CDR3 DNA is TGTGCCAGCAACTACGGGGGCACCGGGGAGCTGTTTTTT.

V gene TRBV2 combines with J gene TRBJ1-5, with D perhaps TRBD1 (6 bases). The germline CDR1 and CDR2 sequences are SNHLY and FYNNEI. Trimming removed 4 bases from V and 4 bases from J, with 14 bases in between. There are 15 residues in the CDR3. The CDR3: CASSVLGQPNQPQHF. The CDR3 nucleotides read TGTGCCAGCAGTGTATTAGGACAGCCGAATCAGCCCCAGCATTTT.

The genes are TRBV27 and TRBJ1-2, with TRBD1 identical over 7 bases. The germline V gene encodes CDR1 MNHEY and CDR2 SMNVEV (reference sequence). The CDR3 is 14 amino acids. The ends lost 0 bases at V and 2 bases at J; junction bases unmatched: 0. The CDR3 DNA follows: TGTGCCAGCAGTTTATCGGGACAGAACTATGGCTACACCTTC. As protein: CASSLSGQNYGYTF.

The CDR3 sequence is CASSLQGGDTEAFF. The CDR3 DNA is TGCGCCAGCAGCTTACAGGGGGGGGACACTGAAGCTTTCTTT. V usage is TRBV5-1 and J usage is TRBJ1-1, with 8 positions matching TRBD1. V lost 2 bases and J lost 3; bases outside the gene matches: 3. Germline lookup yields CDR1 SGHRS and CDR2 YFSETQ. The CDR3 loop spans 14 amino acids.

The chain couples TRBV14 to TRBJ2-1; 8 bases agree with TRBD2. Germline V gene lookup returns CDR1 SGHDN and CDR2 FVKESK. V lost 0 bases to trimming and J lost 7 bases; unmatched junction nucleotides: 11. This CDR3 region has 17 residues. The CDR3 sequence: CASSQDFGGGEGNEQFF. The CDR3 DNA sequence: TGTGCCAGCAGCCAAGACTTCGGGGGGGGAGAAGGAAATGAGCAGTTCTTC.

A single count supports this clone. The chain joins TRBV5-4 to TRBJ2-5, with D uncertain. Per the germline V gene, CDR1 is SGHNT and CDR2 is YYREEE (reference sequence). The V and J ends lost 1 base and 3 bases respectively, with 13 bases between them. This CDR3 spans 15 amino acids. The CDR3: CASSLKITKEETQYF. CDR3 nucleotides: TGTGCCAGCAGCTTGAAGATTACTAAGGAAGAGACCCAGTACTTC. The full variable domain, completed using reference TRBV5-4 and TRBJ2-5, is ETGVTQSPTHLIKTRGQQVTLRCSSQSGHNTVSWYQQALGQGPQFIFQYYREEENGRGNFPPRFSGLQFPNYSSELNVNALELDDSALYLCASSLKITKEETQYFGPGTRLLVL.

The chain has TRBV18 and TRBJ2-5, with D perhaps TRBD2 (6 bases). Per germline, CDR1 KGHSH and CDR2 LQKENI. With 5 bases removed from V and 4 bases from J, the gap between germline ends came to 8 bases. The CDR3 consists of 12 residues. The CDR3 DNA is TGTGCCAGCTCAGACGGGGGAGAGACCCAGTACTTC. Amino acid sequence: CASSDGGETQYF.

The chain links TRBV10-3 to TRBJ1-1, with TRBD1 matching 8 bases. CDR3 length: 15 amino acids. The trim removed 3 bases at V and 4 bases at J, leaving 7 bases unmatched. Germline V gives CDR1 ENHRY, CDR2 SYGVKD. The DNA for the CDR3 is TGTGCCATCAGTGACCCGACAGGGGTTGGCACTGAAGCTTTCTTT. Its protein is CAISDPTGVGTEAFF.

The chain couples TRBV2 to TRBJ2-7; tentatively, D is TRBD2 (6 bases). V lost 1 base to trimming and J lost 3 bases, with 10 bases between them. Germline CDR1 and CDR2: SNHLY and FYNNEI. The CDR3 is made up of 14 amino acids. The CDR3, as DNA: TGTGCCAGCAGTGAAGGCGGAGGGGTCTACGAGCAGTACTTC. It specifies CASSEGGGVYEQYF.

V is TRBV7-3 and J is TRBJ2-2, with TRBD1 identical over 7 bases. CDR1 is SGHTA, CDR2 FQGTGA, per germline. The CDR3 runs to 15 residues. J lost 7 bases, V lost 0 bases, and 5 bases had no gene match. In nucleotides, the CDR3 is TGTGCCAGCAGCTTAACGGACAGGATTAACGGGGAGCTGTTTTTT. Its protein product is CASSLTDRINGELFF.

This chain connects TRBV19 to TRBJ1-5; D perhaps matches TRBD1 (5 bases). Germline-derived CDR1 and CDR2 are LNHDA and SQIVND (reference sequence). Trimming took off 2 bases at V and 3 bases at J, with 11 bases between the two ends. This CDR3 is built from 15 residues. In nucleotides, the CDR3 is TGTGCCAGTAGTATAAGCTCAGGGTTCAATCAGCCCCAGCATTTT. Amino acid sequence: CASSISSGFNQPQHF. The full variable domain, rest sourced from reference TRBV19 and TRBJ1-5, is DGGITQSPKYLFRKEGQNVTLSCEQNLNHDAMYWYRQDPGQGLRLIYYSQIVNDFQKGDIAEGYSVSREKKESFPLTVTSAQKNPTAFYLCASSISSGFNQPQHFGDGTRLSIL.

This chain uses TRBV5-6 with TRBJ2-7, with 8 bases that match TRBD1. The CDR3 runs 19 residues. Germline values: CDR1 SGHDT, CDR2 YYEEEE. The junction had 24 bases not matched to a gene; V was cut back by 7 bases and J by 3 bases. The DNA of the CDR3 is TGTGCCAGCGGGAAAAGACAGGGGAGATCCTCCCTCACGGGCTACGAGCAGTACTTC. It encodes CASGKRQGRSSLTGYEQYF. The full variable domain, in which reference TRBV5-6 and TRBJ2-7 provide the parts outside the CDR3, is DAGVTQSPTHLIKTRGQQVTLRCSPKSGHDTVSWYQQALGQGPQFIFQYYEEEERQRGNFPDRFSGHQFPNYSSELNVNALLLGDSALYLCASGKRQGRSSLTGYEQYFGPGTRLTVT.

In this sample, this clone turned up once. V usage is TRBV19 and J usage is TRBJ1-5; 10 nucleotides match TRBD1. V gave up 5 bases and J gave up 2 bases; unmatched junction bases: 6. The germline V gene encodes CDR1 LNHDA and CDR2 SQIVND (reference sequence). This CDR3 has 16 amino acids. The CDR3 DNA reads as TGTGCCAGTAGTTTCCGGGACAGGGGAGGCAATCAGCCCCAGCATTTT. It codes for CASSFRDRGGNQPQHF. Supplemented by reference TRBV19 and TRBJ1-5, the full variable domain reads DGGITQSPKYLFRKEGQNVTLSCEQNLNHDAMYWYRQDPGQGLRLIYYSQIVNDFQKGDIAEGYSVSREKKESFPLTVTSAQKNPTAFYLCASSFRDRGGNQPQHFGDGTRLSIL.

This chain joins TRBV19 and TRBJ2-7, with 8 bases identical to TRBD2. Trimming removed 5 bases from V and 0 bases from J; junction bases left unmatched: 6. The CDR3 has 15 residues. The germline gives CDR1 LNHDA, CDR2 SQIVND (reference sequence). The CDR3 region has the DNA TGTGCCAGTAGTTCAAGCGGGAGTAGCTCCTACGAGCAGTACTTC. This sequence encodes CASSSSGSSSYEQYF.

The J gene is TRBJ1-2, the V gene TRBV29-1, with a weak D call TRBD1 (6 bases). Germline V gives CDR1 SQVTM, CDR2 ANQGSEA. The V end lost 0 bases, the J end lost 8 bases, and 13 bases lay between the germline ends. This CDR3 region has 13 residues. The CDR3 region has the DNA TGCAGCGTTGAAGACAGGGGCTATGAGGGCTACACCTTC. The encoded protein is CSVEDRGYEGYTF.

This sequence joins TRBV11-2 and TRBJ2-1, with D possibly being TRBD2 (6 bases). In germline, CDR1 is SGHAT, CDR2 FQNNGV. The CDR3 runs to 14 residues. V was trimmed by 6 bases and J by 6 bases, leaving 15 bases between them. The CDR3 protein is CASRGTRRINEQFF. CDR3 bases: TGTGCCAGCAGGGGGACTCGGCGAATCAATGAGCAGTTCTTC.

The chain uses TRBV6-5 and TRBJ1-2; the match to TRBD1 covers 7 bases. This CDR3 comprises 13 residues. The V and J ends lost 5 bases and 4 bases, in that order; junction bases with no gene match: 4. The germline CDR1 and CDR2 sequences are MNHEY and SVGAGI. As DNA, the CDR3 is TGTGCCAGCAGTCTCGGGACAGCCTATGGCTACACCTTC. Protein: CASSLGTAYGYTF.

The V call is TRBV30, the J call TRBJ1-2; the match to TRBD1 covers 7 bases. The germline gives CDR1 GTSNPN, CDR2 SVGIG (reference sequence). The V gene end was trimmed by 0 bases and the J gene end by 7 bases; junction bases not matched to a gene: 8. The CDR3 has 14 amino acids. CDR3 nucleotides: TGTGCCTGGAGTGTACCCCCGACAGGGTCTGGCTACACCTTC. Protein sequence: CAWSVPPTGSGYTF.

This chain joins TRBV11-1 and TRBJ1-3, with a weak D call TRBD1 (6 bases). V lost 5 bases and J lost 2, with 13 bases in between. Germline-derived CDR1 and CDR2 are SGHAT and FQDESV (reference sequence). There are 15 residues in the CDR3. The CDR3 loop reads CASSTGPGAGNTIYF. DNA for the CDR3: TGTGCCAGCAGCACCGGCCCAGGGGCTGGAAACACCATATATTTT.

The chain uses TRBV19 and TRBJ1-5; TRBD1 agrees at 9 bases. In germline, CDR1 is LNHDA, CDR2 SQIVND (reference sequence). V lost 0 bases to trimming and J lost 6 bases; unmatched junction nucleotides: 3. The length of the CDR3 is 15 residues. CDR3 DNA sequence: TGTGCCAGTAGTATAGATGGGACAGGGAGTCAGCCCCAGCATTTT. As protein: CASSIDGTGSQPQHF.

The chain recombines TRBV30 with TRBJ1-4, with TRBD1 as a possible D gene (5 bases). Germline CDR1 is GTSNPN and CDR2 is SVGIG (reference sequence). The CDR3 loop spans 14 amino acids. Between the trimmed V and J ends, which lost 5 bases and 3 bases, there was a span of 13 bases. The CDR3 is CAWQGGGANEKLFF. The CDR3 coding sequence is TGTGCCTGGCAAGGCGGGGGGGCTAATGAAAAACTGTTTTTT. Together with reference TRBV30 and TRBJ1-4, the CDR3 gives the full variable domain: SQTIHQWPATLVQPVGSPLSLECTVEGTSNPNLYWYRQAAGRGLQLLFYSVGIGQISSEVPQNLSASRPQDRQFILSSKKLLLSDSGFYLCAWQGGGANEKLFFGSGTQLSVL.

The CDR3 nucleotides read TGCGCCAGCAGCCAAGAACGCGTTTCGGTCAATCAGCCCCAGCATTTT. This codes for CASSQERVSVNQPQHF. The gene calls are TRBV4-1 and TRBJ1-5, with unresolved D. Per germline, CDR1 MGHRA and CDR2 YSYEKL. V was trimmed by 0 bases and J by 3 bases, leaving 12 bases between them. This CDR3 contains 16 residues.

This rearrangement joins TRBV30 to TRBJ1-3; possibly TRBD1 for D (5 bases). The CDR3 runs 15 residues. V lost 5 bases and J 2 bases, leaving 16 bases between the germline ends. Germline V CDR1 and CDR2: GTSNPN, SVGIG (reference sequence). CDR3 sequence (DNA): TGTGCCTGGGCTATACGCGCGGGACCTGGAAACACCATATATTTT. This codes for CAWAIRAGPGNTIYF. The full variable domain, in which reference TRBV30 and TRBJ1-3 provide the parts outside the CDR3, is SQTIHQWPATLVQPVGSPLSLECTVEGTSNPNLYWYRQAAGRGLQLLFYSVGIGQISSEVPQNLSASRPQDRQFILSSKKLLLSDSGFYLCAWAIRAGPGNTIYFGEGSWLTVV.

The chain is built from TRBV5-1 and TRBJ2-7; 14 nucleotides match TRBD2. This CDR3 has 14 amino acids. V gave up 4 bases and J gave up 5 bases; unmatched junction bases: 2. The germline V gene has CDR1 SGHRS and CDR2 YFSETQ. The CDR3 bases are TGCGCCAGCAGCCCGGGACTAGCGGGGGACGAGCAGTACTTC. It codes for CASSPGLAGDEQYF.

The chain combines TRBV7-7 with TRBJ2-1; 8 positions match TRBD2. This CDR3 comprises 13 residues. V lost 6 bases, J lost 9 bases, and 7 bases stayed unmatched. The V gene's germline CDR1 is SSHAT and CDR2 FNYEAQ (reference sequence). For the CDR3, the DNA is TGTGCCAGCAGTTTAAGCGGGAGTGGTGAGCAGTTCTTC. Its translation: CASSLSGSGEQFF.

This chain uses TRBV15 with TRBJ1-2; D uncertain. The CDR3 has 15 residues. Germline assignment: CDR1 LNHNV and CDR2 YYDKDF (reference sequence). V lost 7 bases and J lost 2, with 17 bases in between. The CDR3 DNA reads TGTGCCACCACCGAGGACTATCGGGCCAACTATGGCTACACCTTC. Its translation: CATTEDYRANYGYTF.

The chain links TRBV11-2 to TRBJ2-5; TRBD2 agrees at 7 bases. This CDR3 has 17 amino acids. CDR1 SGHAT and CDR2 FQNNGV come from the germline V gene. After removal of 1 base from V and 5 bases from J, the junction contained 13 bases not matched to a gene. DNA for the CDR3: TGTGCCAGCAGCTTAGGGGGATTCGGGAGCGGGATTGAGACCCAGTACTTC. Amino acids: CASSLGGFGSGIETQYF.